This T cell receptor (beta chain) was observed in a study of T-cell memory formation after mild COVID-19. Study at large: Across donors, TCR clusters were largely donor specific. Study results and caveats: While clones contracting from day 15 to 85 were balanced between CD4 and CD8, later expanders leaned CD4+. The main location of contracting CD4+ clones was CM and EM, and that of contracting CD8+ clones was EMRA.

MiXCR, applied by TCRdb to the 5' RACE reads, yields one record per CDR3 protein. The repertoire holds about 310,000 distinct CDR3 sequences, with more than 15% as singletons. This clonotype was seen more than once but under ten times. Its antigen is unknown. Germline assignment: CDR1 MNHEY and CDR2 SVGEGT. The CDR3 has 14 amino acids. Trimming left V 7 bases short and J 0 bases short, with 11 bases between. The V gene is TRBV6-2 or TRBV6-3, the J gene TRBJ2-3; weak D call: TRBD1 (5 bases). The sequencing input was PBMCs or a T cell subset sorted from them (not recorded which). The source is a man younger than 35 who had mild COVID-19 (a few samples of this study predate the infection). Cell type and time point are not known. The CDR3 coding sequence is TGTGCCAGCAAGATAGGGGTTAGCACAGATACGCAGTATTTT. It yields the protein CASKIGVSTDTQYF.